The present T cell receptor beta chain was sequenced within a study of T cell repertoires in cytomegalovirus infection. The wider study: HLA-B-restricted CMV epitopes that are well studied, plus recently identified HLA-C-restricted ones, were used by the study.

This clonotype was detected a few times. Antigen unknown. The CDR3 runs 13 residues. V gave up 7 bases and J gave up 5 bases, with 14 bases separating them. Germline V gene data show CDR1 as MDHEN and CDR2 as SYDVKM. The study, taken as a whole, reports: Summed frequency of shared TCR beta families picked out CMV carriers who also had the relevant HLA.

Each CDR3 protein gets one entry after TCRdb re-called the reads with MiXCR. The sample yields roughly 220,000 distinct CDR3 sequences, around 40% seen once. This TCR came from a human donor in good health (CMV status not recorded). Some clones in this sample may be carry-over from other donors' samples. Material: CD8+ T cells from cultured PBMCs, obtained from culture after CMV antigen stimulation. The V and J genes are TRBV28 and TRBJ2-5, with D unclear. CDR3 residues: CASTPVGLETQYF. DNA of the CDR3: TGTGCCAGCACCCCGGTAGGGTTGGAGACCCAGTACTTC.